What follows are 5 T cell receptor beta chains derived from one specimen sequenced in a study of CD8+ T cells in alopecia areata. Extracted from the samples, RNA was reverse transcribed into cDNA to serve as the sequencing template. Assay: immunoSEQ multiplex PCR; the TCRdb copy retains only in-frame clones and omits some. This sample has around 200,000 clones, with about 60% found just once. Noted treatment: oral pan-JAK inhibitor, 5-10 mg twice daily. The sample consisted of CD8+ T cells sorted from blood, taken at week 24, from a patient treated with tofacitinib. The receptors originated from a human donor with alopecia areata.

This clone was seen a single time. The CDR3 spells CSVLFRDTLSGANVLTF. As DNA, the CDR3 is TGCAGCGTTCTCTTTCGGGACACCCTCTCTGGGGCCAACGTCCTGACTTTC. The chain recombines TRBV29-1 with TRBJ2-6; weak D call: TRBD1 (6 bases). Germline CDR1 SQVTM, CDR2 ANQGSEA. This CDR3 has 17 amino acids. The ends were cut back, 5 bases at V and 0 bases at J, with 17 bases in the middle.

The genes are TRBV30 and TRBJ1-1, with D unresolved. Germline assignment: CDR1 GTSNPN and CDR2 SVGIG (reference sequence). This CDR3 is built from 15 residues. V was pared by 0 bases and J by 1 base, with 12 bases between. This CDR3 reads CAWSVRLGKNTEAFF. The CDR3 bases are TGTGCCTGGAGTGTACGCCTCGGCAAGAACACTGAAGCTTTCTTT.

CDR3 residues: CASSAPQAVTYEQYF. The CDR3 DNA reads TGTGCCAGCAGTGCGCCCCAGGCCGTTACCTACGAGCAGTACTTC. The V call is TRBV6-1, the J call TRBJ2-7; D is uncertain. The CDR3 has 15 residues. Germline values: CDR1 MNHNS, CDR2 SASEGT. The germline V and J ends were trimmed by 4 bases and 2 bases, with 15 bases remaining between them.

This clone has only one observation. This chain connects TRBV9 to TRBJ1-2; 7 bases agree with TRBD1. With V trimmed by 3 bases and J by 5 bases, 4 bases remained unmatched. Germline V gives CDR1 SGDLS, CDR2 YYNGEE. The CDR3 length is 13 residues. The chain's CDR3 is CASSANRGYGYTF. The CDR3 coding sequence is TGTGCCAGCAGCGCGAACAGGGGATATGGCTACACCTTC.

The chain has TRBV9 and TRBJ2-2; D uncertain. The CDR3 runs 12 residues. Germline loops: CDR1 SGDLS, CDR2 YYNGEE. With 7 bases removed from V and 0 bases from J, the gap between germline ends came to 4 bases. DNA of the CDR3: TGTGCCAGCCTTTCGAACACCGGGGAGCTGTTTTTT. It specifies CASLSNTGELFF.